This TCR beta chain was found in a study of T cell repertoires in cytomegalovirus infection. From the reads, TCRdb called clonotypes with MiXCR, one entry per CDR3 protein. In the table there are around 310,000 distinct CDR3 sequences, 25% to 35% of which are singletons. Note on this clonotype: Antigen unknown.

CDR3 length: 17 amino acids. Germline lookup yields CDR1 SGHRS and CDR2 YFSETQ. V gave up 3 bases and J gave up 6 bases, with 22 bases separating them. The sample in question was cultured PBMCs, obtained from culture after CMV antigen stimulation. The TCR comes from a human donor in good health (CMV status not recorded). Some clones in this sample may be carry-over from other donors' samples. The genes are TRBV5-1 and TRBJ2-1, with D unclear. The CDR3, as DNA: TGCGCCAGCAGCTCGGAACAGATAATTCCCTCGGGCAATGAGCAGTTCTTC. Protein product: CASSSEQIIPSGNEQFF.